The rows below give T cell receptor beta chains drawn from one sample of a study of blood T cell repertoires in COVID-19. Only in-frame clones appear in the TCRdb table, and some are missing; sequencing was by immunoSEQ multiplex PCR. The table records about 320,000 clones, 85% of them present only once. The sequencing sample was made of PBMCs or T cells enriched from blood (not recorded which). These TCRs come from a woman aged 25 to 39 who had been exposed to COVID-19. CDR3s include the opening cysteine and the closing phenylalanine or tryptophan. Fields, in order: V gene, J gene, CDR3 protein.

V: TRBV4-1; J: TRBJ2-6; CDR3: CASSQETGLGSGANVLTF
V: TRBV28; J: TRBJ1-2; CDR3: CASSTETDYGYTF
V: TRBV5-1; J: TRBJ2-5; CDR3: CASSLEGQGARETQYF
V: TRBV5-4; J: TRBJ2-7; CDR3: CASSFSGGAYEQYF
V: TRBV24-1; J: TRBJ2-1; CDR3: CATSDSFHEQFF
V: TRBV12-3/TRBV12-4; J: TRBJ1-1; CDR3: CASSRIQGGGAFF
V: TRBV30; J: TRBJ1-6; CDR3: CAWSVDRSSYNSPLHF
V: TRBV28; J: TRBJ2-5; CDR3: CASGRETQYF
V: TRBV5-1; J: TRBJ1-6; CDR3: CASREGTGGSYNSPLHF
V: TRBV19; J: TRBJ2-7; CDR3: CASSGINRAEQYF
V: TRBV6-2/TRBV6-3; J: TRBJ2-3; CDR3: CASSYQGHTDTQYF
V: TRBV4-1; J: TRBJ1-2; CDR3: CASSPGGDYIYGYTF
V: TRBV5-5; J: TRBJ2-7; CDR3: CASSDRPYEQYF
V: TRBV12-3/TRBV12-4; J: TRBJ1-1; CDR3: CASSLLNTEAFF
V: TRBV27; J: TRBJ2-6; CDR3: CASLGRRSGANVLTF
V: TRBV27; J: TRBJ2-1; CDR3: CASSLAIWAGLSSYNEQFF
V: TRBV4-3; J: TRBJ1-2; CDR3: CASSQSGTGLGYTF
V: TRBV15; J: TRBJ2-3; CDR3: CATSRREFTDTQYF
V: TRBV28; J: TRBJ1-5; CDR3: CASSLSPGVSNQPQHF
V: TRBV5-4; J: TRBJ2-1; CDR3: CASSLALTGPYNEQFF
V: TRBV5-1; J: TRBJ2-1; CDR3: CASSFNSGGYNEQFF
V: TRBV5-4; J: TRBJ2-5; CDR3: CASSLTGVGETQYF
V: TRBV27; J: TRBJ1-2; CDR3: CASSLQGEYGYTF
V: TRBV27; J: TRBJ2-4; CDR3: CASRSTGYENIQYF
V: TRBV23-1; J: TRBJ2-7; CDR3: CASSQSPPYRSSYEQYF
V: TRBV28; J: TRBJ2-7; CDR3: CASSRGGWEQYF
V: TRBV18; J: TRBJ1-4; CDR3: CASAPDATNEKLFF
V: TRBV30; J: TRBJ2-5; CDR3: CAWSVLRGAGETQYF
V: TRBV6-5; J: TRBJ2-3; CDR3: CASSYRDRGLLSTQYF
V: TRBV28; J: TRBJ1-5; CDR3: CASRSQNSNQPQHF
V: TRBV7-3; J: TRBJ2-1; CDR3: CASSLSYWAPASNEQFF
V: TRBV30; J: TRBJ2-4; CDR3: CAWSDWDRKNIQYF
V: TRBV7-9; J: TRBJ1-3; CDR3: CASSLRTGVGNTIYF
V: TRBV9; J: TRBJ1-1; CDR3: CASSVEDRELTEAFF
V: TRBV20-1; J: TRBJ2-3; CDR3: CSASIAGGADTQYF
V: TRBV7-2; J: TRBJ2-7; CDR3: CASSFGTFQYEQYF
V: TRBV2; J: TRBJ1-1; CDR3: CASRVDRGGKNTEAFF
V: TRBV28; J: TRBJ2-3; CDR3: CASSPLTSVRDTQYF
V: TRBV10-2; J: TRBJ1-3; CDR3: CASSDPAGEGNTIYF
V: TRBV30; J: TRBJ1-1; CDR3: CAWTEIDSLNTEAFF
V: TRBV7-2; J: TRBJ1-6; CDR3: CASSPGQGYSPLHF
V: TRBV2; J: TRBJ1-2; CDR3: CASERSLKEGYTF
V: TRBV19; J: TRBJ1-6; CDR3: CASSSPPGHYNSPLHF
V: TRBV7-3; J: TRBJ2-2; CDR3: CASSLLSGSNTGELFF
V: TRBV5-1; J: TRBJ1-3; CDR3: CASSPGYVSGNTIYF
V: TRBV15; J: TRBJ2-5; CDR3: CATSRVAGGIVRQETQYF
V: TRBV28; J: TRBJ2-3; CDR3: CASRPPGAGTDTQYF
V: TRBV7-9; J: TRBJ2-3; CDR3: CASIPGTLADTQYF
V: TRBV7-3; J: TRBJ1-1; CDR3: CASRRDANTEAFF
V: TRBV6-5; J: TRBJ1-3; CDR3: CASSFSTGHGNTIYF
V: TRBV28; J: TRBJ1-4; CDR3: CGSRDSLLEKLFF
V: TRBV6-1; J: TRBJ1-1; CDR3: CASSERETEAFF
V: TRBV6-2/TRBV6-3; J: TRBJ2-2; CDR3: CASSLTGGSTGELFF
V: TRBV3-1/TRBV3-2; J: TRBJ2-5; CDR3: CASTTGEQETQYF